These 22 T cell receptor beta chains were sequenced from one sample in a study of T cells in Graves' hyperthyroidism and ophthalmopathy. Authors of the study amplified TCR beta CDR3 regions from RNA transcripts. TCR CDR3 regions were first amplified by RT-PCR with HTBI primers. Each CDR3 protein is one row after TCRdb ran MiXCR on the multiplex PCR reads. Of roughly 700,000 distinct CDR3 sequences in the sample, 17% were seen once. Sequenced: blood. The receptors were sampled from a man in his fifties with Graves' hyperthyroidism.

This clonotype has ten or more counts. This rearrangement joins TRBV28 to TRBJ2-3, with TRBD2 matching over 10 bases. Looked up from germline, CDR1 is MDHEN and CDR2 is SYDVKM. The length of the CDR3 is 15 residues. Trimming took 7 bases from V and 7 from J; bases not matched to a gene: 11. The CDR3 loop reads CASNKGLAGAYTQYF. The DNA for the CDR3 is TGTGCCAGCAACAAAGGGCTAGCGGGGGCTTATACGCAGTATTTT.

This clonotype was recorded a few times. This chain joins TRBV12-3 or TRBV12-4 and TRBJ2-2, with D possibly being TRBD1 (5 bases). The CDR3 has 14 amino acids. V lost 3 bases and J lost 3, with 8 bases in between. DNA of the CDR3: TGTGCCAGCAGTTTTGACAGCTACACCGGGGAGCTGTTTTTT. Protein: CASSFDSYTGELFF.

This clonotype was found many times. The chain carries TRBV9 and TRBJ2-1, with D tentatively TRBD2 (6 bases). Germline CDR1 and CDR2: SGDLS and YYNGEE. Trimming pared 1 base from V and 6 bases from J, leaving 8 bases between. This CDR3 spans 13 amino acids. CDR3 DNA sequence: TGTGCCAGCAGCGTACGGGACTTCAATGAGCAGTTCTTC. This codes for CASSVRDFNEQFF.

This clonotype was seen more than once but under ten times. The genes are TRBV4-1 and TRBJ1-2, with 10 nucleotides matching TRBD1. The CDR3 extends over 15 amino acids. The V segment lost 2 bases and the J segment 3 bases; nucleotides outside the gene matches: 3. Germline V gene data show CDR1 as MGHRA and CDR2 as YSYEKL. CDR3 bases: TGCGCCAGCAGCCAACCGGGACAGGGGTACTATGGCTACACCTTC. Protein: CASSQPGQGYYGYTF.

This clonotype was detected ten times or more. The CDR3 spells CSVDQGTSYEQYF. As DNA, the CDR3 is TGCAGCGTTGATCAGGGAACCTCCTACGAGCAGTACTTC. The J gene is TRBJ2-7, the V gene TRBV29-1; D might be TRBD1 (5 bases). Germline values: CDR1 SQVTM, CDR2 ANQGSEA. The CDR3 is made up of 13 amino acids. V gave up 3 bases and J gave up 0 bases, with 9 bases separating them.

This clonotype was detected only a few times. The conserved phenylalanine or tryptophan is not found at the CDR3 terminus, so this likely reflects a read error. The rearrangement links TRBV27 to TRBJ1-1; maybe TRBD1 (6 bases). This CDR3 spans 16 amino acids. The germline V gene has CDR1 MNHEY and CDR2 SMNVEV (reference sequence). V was shortened by 3 bases and J by 1 base, with 15 bases between the two germline ends. The CDR3 loop is CASSFGSRGTNTEAFL. The CDR3 nucleotides read TGTGCCAGCAGTTTTGGCAGTAGGGGGACGAACACTGAAGCTTTCCTT.

This clonotype was observed a few times. The rearrangement links TRBV11-2 to TRBJ2-1; the D call may be TRBD1 or TRBD2 (5 bases each). Between the trimmed V and J ends, which lost 4 bases and 0 bases, there was a span of 16 bases. Germline lookup yields CDR1 SGHAT and CDR2 FQNNGV. This CDR3 spans 17 amino acids. DNA of the CDR3: TGTGCCAGCAGCTCGCTTTGGGGGAGAAACTCCTACAATGAGCAGTTCTTC. This codes for CASSSLWGRNSYNEQFF.

This chain uses TRBV9 with TRBJ2-1; 9 positions agree with TRBD2. The CDR3 is 15 residues long. Germline V gene lookup returns CDR1 SGDLS and CDR2 YYNGEE. With 2 bases clipped from V and 3 bases from J, the junction kept 3 bases outside the gene matches. The CDR3 DNA is TGTGCCAGCAGCGTCGGTAGCGGGAGCTACAATGAGCAGTTCTTC. Translated: CASSVGSGSYNEQFF.

This clonotype appeared a few times. The chain combines TRBV11-2 with TRBJ2-7; D gene unclear. The CDR3 contains 12 residues. V shed 0 bases and J shed 9 bases, with 9 bases lying between them. CDR1 and CDR2 from the germline V gene are SGHAT and FQNNGV. CDR3 in amino acids: CASSLDSTAQYF. The CDR3 bases are TGTGCCAGCAGCTTAGATAGCACGGCGCAGTACTTC.

This clonotype appeared many times. The CDR3 nucleotides are TGCAGCGTTGCAGGGAGGCTTAGTGGTGAGCAGTTCTTC. This encodes CSVAGRLSGEQFF. The J gene is TRBJ2-1, the V gene TRBV29-1; the D gene is possibly TRBD2 (6 bases). Germline CDR1 is SQVTM and CDR2 is ANQGSEA. The CDR3 totals 13 residues. The V end was cut by 4 bases, the J end by 9 bases, with 16 bases between.

This clonotype showed up many times. CDR3 protein: CATSAQGETQYF. CDR3 nucleotide sequence: TGTGCCACCAGTGCTCAGGGGGAGACCCAGTACTTC. The chain employs TRBV15 and TRBJ2-5, with a tentative D call TRBD1 (6 bases). CDR1 is LNHNV, CDR2 YYDKDF, per germline (reference sequence). V lost 6 bases to trimming and J lost 5 bases, with 10 bases between them. CDR3 length: 12 amino acids.

This clonotype was seen repeatedly, ten times or more. The chain recombines TRBV20-1 with TRBJ2-2; the D gene is possibly TRBD1 (7 bases). In germline, CDR1 is DFQATT, CDR2 SNEGSKA (reference sequence). The V end lost 7 bases, the J end lost 4 bases, and 13 bases lay between the germline ends. CDR3 length: 13 amino acids. This CDR3 is CSVGQGGTGELFF. For the CDR3, the DNA is TGCAGTGTCGGTCAGGGGGGCACCGGGGAGCTGTTTTTT.

This chain uses TRBV19 with TRBJ2-3; 7 nucleotides line up with TRBD1. The CDR3 loop spans 14 amino acids. V lost 9 bases to trimming and J lost 4 bases; unmatched junction nucleotides: 10. CDR1 LNHDA and CDR2 SQIVND come from the germline V gene (reference sequence). This CDR3 reads CASCRQGPSDTQYF. The CDR3 DNA sequence: TGTGCCAGCTGCAGACAGGGTCCTTCAGATACGCAGTATTTT.

This clonotype was recorded many times. The V and J genes are TRBV27 and TRBJ2-7, with 8 nucleotides matching TRBD1. The ends lost 0 bases at V and 2 bases at J; junction bases unmatched: 3. CDR1 and CDR2 from the germline V gene are MNHEY and SMNVEV (reference sequence). This CDR3 is 15 amino acids long. For the CDR3, the DNA is TGTGCCAGCAGTTTATCGGGGACAGGCCCCTACGAGCAGTACTTC. This codes for CASSLSGTGPYEQYF.

This clonotype was observed many times. The chain links TRBV19 to TRBJ1-5; no firm D call. Germline assignment: CDR1 LNHDA and CDR2 SQIVND (reference sequence). V lost 5 bases and J 5 bases, leaving 16 bases between the germline ends. The CDR3 has 15 amino acids. CDR3 protein: CASSDLSGLHQPQHF. As DNA, the CDR3 is TGTGCCAGTAGTGACCTTTCAGGTTTGCATCAGCCCCAGCATTTT.

This clonotype appeared many times. The chain has TRBV28 and TRBJ2-7; 7 bases are shared with TRBD1. The CDR3 has 13 residues. The V segment lost 5 bases and the J segment 2 bases; nucleotides outside the gene matches: 3. Germline V CDR1 and CDR2: MDHEN, SYDVKM. The CDR3 DNA follows: TGTGCCAGCAGTCTGACAGGGCCCTACGAGCAGTACTTC. This gives the protein CASSLTGPYEQYF.

This clonotype was recorded many times. CDR3 in DNA: TGTGCCAGCAGTCAGGACAGGGAGTATGGCTACACCTTC. Encoded protein: CASSQDREYGYTF. The chain is built from TRBV2 and TRBJ1-2; 8 bases fit TRBD1. The V and J ends lost 5 bases and 5 bases, in that order; junction bases with no gene match: 4. Germline CDR1 reads SNHLY; CDR2 reads FYNNEI. The CDR3 extends over 13 amino acids. Full variable domain (remainder filled in from reference TRBV2 and TRBJ1-2): EPEVTQTPSHQVTQMGQEVILRCVPISNHLYFYWYRQILGQKVEFLVSFYNNEISEKSEIFDDQFSVERPDGSNFTLKIRSTKLEDSAMYFCASSQDREYGYTFGSGTRLTVV.

This clonotype was observed a few times. The chain carries TRBV5-5 and TRBJ1-5; D unclear. Germline CDR1 and CDR2: SGHKS and YYEKEE (reference sequence). The CDR3 loop spans 14 amino acids. V shed 5 bases and J shed 3 bases, with 12 bases lying between them. Written as DNA, the CDR3 is TGTGCCAGCAGACCGGACCTGAACAATCAGCCCCAGCATTTT. Protein: CASRPDLNNQPQHF.

This clonotype was counted many times. The chain links TRBV6-1 to TRBJ2-1; D gene unclear. Germline CDR1 MNHNS, CDR2 SASEGT. V lost 1 base to trimming and J lost 6 bases, with 13 bases between them. The CDR3 has 15 amino acids. The CDR3: CASSEEALRGNEQFF. The CDR3 DNA sequence: TGTGCCAGCAGTGAAGAGGCCCTAAGAGGCAATGAGCAGTTCTTC.

This clonotype showed up many times. The rearrangement joins TRBV12-5 to TRBJ1-2; possibly TRBD1 for D (5 bases). Trimming removed 6 bases from V and 8 bases from J, with 19 bases in between. CDR3 length: 14 residues. Per germline, CDR1 LGHNT and CDR2 FRNRAP. CDR3 nucleotides: TGTGCTAGTGGATCAGGGAGGGGAGGAGAAGGCTACACCTTC. Translated, it gives CASGSGRGGEGYTF.

This clonotype came up a few times. The rearrangement joins TRBV9 to TRBJ2-7, with 9 bases lining up with TRBD2. J was trimmed by 2 bases and V by 2 bases; bases with no gene match: 5. Germline V CDR1 and CDR2: SGDLS, YYNGEE. The CDR3 contains 15 residues. In nucleotides, the CDR3 is TGTGCCAGCAGCGTTGGACTAGCGCAGACCTACGAGCAGTACTTC. It encodes CASSVGLAQTYEQYF.

The CDR3 protein is CASSLSQPAGGYEQYF. DNA of the CDR3: TGTGCCAGCTCACTCAGTCAGCCTGCCGGAGGCTACGAGCAGTACTTC. The gene calls are TRBV18 and TRBJ2-7; D might be TRBD2 (5 bases). The CDR3 totals 16 residues. Germline V gives CDR1 KGHSH, CDR2 LQKENI. V lost 4 bases and J lost 3, with 19 bases in between.